Shown below are 4 T cell receptor beta chains from a single sample sequenced in a study of cytomegalovirus exposure and HLA in healthy donors. PCR amplification relied on 60 Vbeta primers (plus 13 Jbeta primers). Assay used: immunoSEQ multiplex PCR; TCRdb lists only in-frame clones, some missing. There are around 160,000 clones in the sample; 83% occur only once, and less than 5% lies in the top ten. Material: PBMCs. All receptors come from a man aged 50-59 years in good health and CMV-seropositive.

The V gene is TRBV5-4, the J gene TRBJ1-1; D is unclear. CDR1 and CDR2 (germline): SGHNT, YYREEE (reference sequence). This CDR3 is 14 amino acids long. V lost 0 bases, J lost 1 base, and 7 bases lay in between. DNA of the CDR3: TGTGCCAGCAGCTTGGCCCCAGGGAACACTGAAGCTTTCTTT. Amino acid sequence: CASSLAPGNTEAFF.

This clone came up a few times. This chain joins TRBV19 and TRBJ1-4; 8 nucleotides align to TRBD1. V lost 7 bases, J lost 4 bases, and 8 bases stayed unmatched. The CDR3 runs 15 residues. CDR1 and CDR2 (germline): LNHDA, SQIVND (reference sequence). For the CDR3, the DNA is TGTGCCAGTAATCCTCTCGGACAGGGTAATGAAAAACTGTTTTTT. This translates into CASNPLGQGNEKLFF. Full variable domain (remainder filled in from reference TRBV19 and TRBJ1-4): DGGITQSPKYLFRKEGQNVTLSCEQNLNHDAMYWYRQDPGQGLRLIYYSQIVNDFQKGDIAEGYSVSREKKESFPLTVTSAQKNPTAFYLCASNPLGQGNEKLFFGSGTQLSVL.

This sequence joins TRBV6-5 and TRBJ2-7; D is undetermined. Germline values: CDR1 MNHEY, CDR2 SVGAGI. V shed 2 bases and J shed 1 base, with 6 bases lying between them. The CDR3 totals 13 residues. This CDR3 is CASSYGPSYEQYF. The CDR3 bases are TGTGCCAGCAGTTACGGGCCATCCTACGAGCAGTACTTC.

The chain uses TRBV20-1 and TRBJ2-1; D is undetermined. Trimming shortened V by 6 bases and J by 6 bases, and 6 bases separated the two germline ends. The CDR3 has 10 amino acids. Germline values: CDR1 DFQATT, CDR2 SNEGSKA (reference sequence). The CDR3 nucleotides are TGCAGTGCCATTTTCAATGAGCAGTTCTTC. Translated, it gives CSAIFNEQFF.